The 10 T cell receptor beta chains below were found in one sample sequenced in a study of beta chain features in type 1 diabetes. Investigators reverse transcribed all isolated RNA, so they sequenced expressed TCRB transcripts. Here immunoSEQ multiplex PCR was the method, and the copy in TCRdb shows in-frame clones only, minus some. There are some 150,000 clones in the sample; around a tenth occur only once, and about 0.6% lies in the top ten. The sequenced sample was central memory CD4+ T cells from blood. These receptors were taken from a woman in her thirties or forties in good health.

This clone occurred a few times. The CDR3 here is CASSSSGTGREQYF. The CDR3 nucleotides read TGTGCCAGCAGCTCCTCCGGGACAGGCCGCGAGCAGTACTTC. V gene TRBV7-6 combines with J gene TRBJ2-7; 8 bases agree with TRBD1. The CDR3 covers 14 residues. Germline loops: CDR1 SGHVS, CDR2 FNYEAQ. Trimming took 4 bases from V and 6 from J; bases not matched to a gene: 8.

This clone was seen ten or more times. The CDR3 DNA is TGTGCCAGCAGCCCAGGGACAGTTCTTCAGCCCCAGCATTTT. Its translation: CASSPGTVLQPQHF. The chain has TRBV7-9 and TRBJ1-5; 7 nucleotides align to TRBD1. Germline CDR1 SEHNR, CDR2 FQNEAQ (reference sequence). The CDR3 totals 14 residues. Trimming cost V 5 bases and J 6 bases; bases outside gene matches: 7.

This clone was picked up a small number of times. The gene calls are TRBV6-1 and TRBJ1-2; TRBD1 is a possible D gene (6 bases). Germline CDR1 is MNHNS and CDR2 is SASEGT. The ends were cut back, 0 bases at V and 5 bases at J, with 10 bases in the middle. CDR3 size: 14 residues. DNA of the CDR3: TGTGCCAGCAGTGAAGCTATGACAGGATATGGCTACACCTTC. It encodes CASSEAMTGYGYTF.

This sequence joins TRBV4-3 and TRBJ2-7; no firm D call. CDR1 is LGHNA, CDR2 YSLEER, per germline. CDR3 length: 14 residues. V gave up 4 bases and J gave up 0 bases, with 10 bases separating them. CDR3 amino acids: CASSPTQSSYEQYF. For the CDR3, the DNA is TGCGCCAGCAGCCCGACACAAAGCTCCTACGAGCAGTACTTC.

This rearrangement joins TRBV7-6 to TRBJ1-1; D is ambiguous. This CDR3 is 13 amino acids long. Germline loops: CDR1 SGHVS, CDR2 FNYEAQ. The V end was cut by 5 bases, the J end by 7 bases, with 14 bases between. This CDR3 reads CASSASFEGEAFF. The CDR3 DNA follows: TGTGCCAGCAGCGCTAGTTTCGAGGGTGAAGCTTTCTTT. Drawing the rest from reference TRBV7-6 and TRBJ1-1, the complete variable domain is GAGVSQSPRYKVTKRGQDVALRCDPISGHVSLYWYRQALGQGPEFLTYFNYEAQQDKSGLPNDRFSAERPEGSISTLTIQRTEQRDSAMYRCASSASFEGEAFFGQGTRLTVV.

This clone showed up many times. The J gene is TRBJ1-4, the V gene TRBV23-1, with D hard to call. TRBV23-1 is identified as an open reading frame with a role that is uncertain. The V end was cut by 0 bases, the J end by 3 bases, with 11 bases between. This CDR3 comprises 16 residues. Here the CDR3 reads CASSQSATASNEKLFF. CDR3 sequence (DNA): TGCGCCAGCAGTCAATCAGCTACAGCCTCTAATGAAAAACTGTTTTTT.

There are many counts of this clone. The CDR3 DNA is TGCAGCGTTGATAACACGATTTACAATGAGCAGTTCTTC. It specifies CSVDNTIYNEQFF. This chain joins TRBV29-1 and TRBJ2-1; D gene ambiguous. Germline-derived CDR1 and CDR2 are SQVTM and ANQGSEA. V was cut by 3 bases and J by 4 bases, with 10 bases left in between. This CDR3 comprises 13 residues.

The V call is TRBV7-8, the J call TRBJ2-5; TRBD2 matches at 14 bases. CDR3 length: 17 residues. The V gene's germline CDR1 is SGHVS and CDR2 FQNEAQ. The V segment lost 0 bases and the J segment 3 bases; nucleotides outside the gene matches: 3. The CDR3 here is CASSLATSGGAKETQYF. The CDR3 DNA is TGTGCCAGCAGCTTAGCGACTAGCGGGGGGGCGAAAGAGACCCAGTACTTC.

This clone was detected only a few times. The chain combines TRBV10-3 with TRBJ2-7; D is perhaps TRBD1 (7 bases). Per germline, CDR1 ENHRY and CDR2 SYGVKD. Trimming removed 6 bases at V and 4 bases at J, with 13 bases between. CDR3 length equals 13 residues. In nucleotides, the CDR3 is TGTGCCATCAGCCGGGACAGCGGGTACGAGCAGTACTTC. It translates to CAISRDSGYEQYF.

V and J are TRBV7-2 and TRBJ2-3; D is perhaps TRBD1 (5 bases). CDR1 SGHTA and CDR2 FQGNSA come from the germline V gene. Between the trimmed V and J ends, which lost 2 bases and 3 bases, there was a span of 15 bases. The CDR3 covers 16 residues. The CDR3 DNA sequence: TGTGCCAGCAGCTTACGGCAGGGCCTATTGACAGATACGCAGTATTTT. Its protein product is CASSLRQGLLTDTQYF. The entire variable domain, with the rest obtained from reference TRBV7-2 and TRBJ2-3, is as follows: GAGVSQSPSNKVTEKGKDVELRCDPISGHTALYWYRQSLGQGLEFLIYFQGNSAPDKSGLPSDRFSAERTGGSVSTLTIQRTQQEDSAVYLCASSLRQGLLTDTQYFGPGTRLTVL.